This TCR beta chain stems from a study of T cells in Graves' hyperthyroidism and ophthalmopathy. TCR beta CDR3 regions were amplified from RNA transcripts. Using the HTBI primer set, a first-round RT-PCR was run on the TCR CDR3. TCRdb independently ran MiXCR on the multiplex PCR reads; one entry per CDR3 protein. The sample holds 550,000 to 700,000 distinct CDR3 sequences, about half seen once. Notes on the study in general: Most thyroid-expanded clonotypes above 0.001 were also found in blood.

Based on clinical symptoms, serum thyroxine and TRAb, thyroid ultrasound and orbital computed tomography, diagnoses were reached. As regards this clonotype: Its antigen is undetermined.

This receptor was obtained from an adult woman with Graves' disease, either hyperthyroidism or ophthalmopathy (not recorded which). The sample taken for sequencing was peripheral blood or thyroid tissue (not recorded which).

This CDR3 is CAISEGLGITGELFF. CDR3 coding DNA: TGTGCCATCAGTGAGGGACTGGGGATCACCGGGGAGCTGTTTTTT. This chain joins TRBV10-3 and TRBJ2-2; D may be TRBD2 (5 bases). With 2 bases removed from V and 4 bases from J, the gap between germline ends came to 11 bases. CDR3 length: 15 amino acids. CDR1 ENHRY and CDR2 SYGVKD come from the germline V gene.